The clone carrying this T cell receptor beta chain was found a few times. Its antigen remains unknown. These data belong to a study of molecular identifiers for immune sequencing clone quantification. Findings and limits, study-wide: Jurkat TCR RNA spiked in from one cell could reportedly be detected among about a million naive cells.

TCR libraries were built in bulk with a published protocol and specific TCR primers. One entry per CDR3 protein results from TCRdb running MiXCR on the PCR reads. The sample consists of under 85,000 distinct CDR3 sequences, 15% to 20% of them appearing once. The CDR3 runs to 14 residues. Trimming removed 6 bases from V and 5 bases from J; junction bases left unmatched: 7. CDR1 and CDR2 (germline): ENHRY, SYGVKD. This clonotype was obtained from a human donor in good health. Some libraries in this study had Jurkat cell RNA spiked in. Specimen: naive CD8+ T cells from blood, with Jurkat cell RNA spiked in. As for subset: FACS-sorted CD8+CD4-CCR7+CD45RA+ naive T cells. The V gene is TRBV10-3, the J gene TRBJ2-1, with 7 bases matching TRBD2. CDR3 in DNA: TGTGCCATCAGCAGAGGGACTATCGACAATGAGCAGTTCTTC. Translation: CAISRGTIDNEQFF.